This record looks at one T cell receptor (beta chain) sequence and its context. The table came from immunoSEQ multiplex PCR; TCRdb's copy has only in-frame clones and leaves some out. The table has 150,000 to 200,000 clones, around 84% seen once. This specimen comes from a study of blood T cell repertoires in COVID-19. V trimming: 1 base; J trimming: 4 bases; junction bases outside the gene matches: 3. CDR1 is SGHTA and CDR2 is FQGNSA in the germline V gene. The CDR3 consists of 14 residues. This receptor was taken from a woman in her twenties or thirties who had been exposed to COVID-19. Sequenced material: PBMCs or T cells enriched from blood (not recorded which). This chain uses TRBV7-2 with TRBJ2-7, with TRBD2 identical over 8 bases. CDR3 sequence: CASSLGGGKYEQYF. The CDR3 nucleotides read TGTGCCAGCAGCTTAGGCGGGGGGAAATACGAGCAGTACTTC.